The 4 T cell receptor beta chains presented below share a single source sample, sequenced in a study of T cell responses to AZD1222 COVID-19 vaccine. The assay was immunoSEQ multiplex PCR, and TCRdb's table has in-frame clones only and misses some. The sample records roughly 76,000 clones, roughly 85% being singletons. This sample comprised peripheral blood, obtained on day 0 of AZD1222 vaccination. The source of these receptors is an adult in good health.

The rearrangement uses TRBV19 and TRBJ1-1, with 7 bases identical to TRBD1. The germline gives CDR1 LNHDA, CDR2 SQIVND (reference sequence). This CDR3 contains 15 residues. V trimming: 1 base; J trimming: 11 bases; junction bases outside the gene matches: 13. This chain's CDR3 is CASSIGGQSGGKAFF. The DNA of the CDR3 is TGTGCCAGTAGTATAGGGGGACAGTCCGGGGGCAAGGCTTTCTTT. The full variable domain, rest sourced from reference TRBV19 and TRBJ1-1, is DGGITQSPKYLFRKEGQNVTLSCEQNLNHDAMYWYRQDPGQGLRLIYYSQIVNDFQKGDIAEGYSVSREKKESFPLTVTSAQKNPTAFYLCASSIGGQSGGKAFFGQGTRLTVV.

J is TRBJ1-2 and V is TRBV6-6; maybe TRBD1 (5 bases). Germline CDR1 is MNHNY and CDR2 is SVGAGI (reference sequence). The CDR3 has 17 residues. V was pared by 5 bases and J by 4 bases, with 23 bases between. The CDR3 sequence: CASSQPGRRITGYGYTF. In DNA, the CDR3 is TGTGCCAGCAGTCAACCGGGACGGAGGATAACCGGCTATGGCTACACCTTC.

J is TRBJ1-1 and V is TRBV27; D uncertain. This CDR3 is 14 amino acids long. Trimming cost V 5 bases and J 3 bases, with 13 bases left between them. Germline CDR1 MNHEY, CDR2 SMNVEV (reference sequence). CDR3 in amino acids: CASSPTETYTEAFF. The CDR3 nucleotides read TGTGCCAGCAGTCCAACAGAGACTTACACTGAAGCTTTCTTT.

This clone was recorded only once. The chain combines TRBV6-5 with TRBJ1-3; possible D gene TRBD1, 6 bases. CDR3 size: 14 residues. Per germline, CDR1 MNHEY and CDR2 SVGAGI. Trimming stripped 8 bases from V and 4 bases from J, with 15 bases between. CDR3 residues: CASGPTGSGNTIYF. The CDR3 DNA reads as TGTGCCAGCGGGCCGACAGGTTCGGGAAACACCATATATTTT.